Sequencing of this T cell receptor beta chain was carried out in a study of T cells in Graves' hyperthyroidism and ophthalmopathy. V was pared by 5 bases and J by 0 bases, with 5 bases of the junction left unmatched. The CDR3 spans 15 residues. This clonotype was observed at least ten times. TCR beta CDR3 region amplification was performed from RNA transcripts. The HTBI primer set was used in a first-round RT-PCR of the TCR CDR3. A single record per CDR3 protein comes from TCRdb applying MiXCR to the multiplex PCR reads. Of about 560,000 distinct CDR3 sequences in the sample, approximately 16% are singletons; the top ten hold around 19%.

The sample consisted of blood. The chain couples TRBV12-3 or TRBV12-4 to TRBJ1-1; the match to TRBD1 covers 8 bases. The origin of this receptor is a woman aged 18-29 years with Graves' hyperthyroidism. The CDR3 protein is CASSTRTGLNTEAFF. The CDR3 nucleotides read TGTGCCAGCAGTACCCGGACAGGGTTGAACACTGAAGCTTTCTTT.